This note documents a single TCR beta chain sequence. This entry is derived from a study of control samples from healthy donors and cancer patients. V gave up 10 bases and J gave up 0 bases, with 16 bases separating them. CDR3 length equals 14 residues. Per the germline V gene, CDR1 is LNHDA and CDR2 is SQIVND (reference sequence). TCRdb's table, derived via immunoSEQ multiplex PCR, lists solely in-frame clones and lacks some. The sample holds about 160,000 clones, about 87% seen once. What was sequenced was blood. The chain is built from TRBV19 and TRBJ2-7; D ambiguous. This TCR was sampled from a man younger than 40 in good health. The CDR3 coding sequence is TGTGCCACCCGTCGAACCCATAGCTCCTACGAGCAGTACTTC. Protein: CATRRTHSSYEQYF.